Listed here are 29 T cell receptor beta chains from one sample, sequenced in a study of T cells after yellow fever vaccination. TCRdb re-called the 5' RACE reads through MiXCR, storing one row per CDR3 protein. The table records roughly 340,000 distinct CDR3 sequences, approximately 3.9% of them present only once. The input for sequencing was PBMCs, taken 5 days after the yellow fever booster vaccination. Receptors originate from a man between 18 and 35 years old who received the YFV17D yellow fever vaccine.

This clonotype has a handful of counts. V gene TRBV29-1 combines with J gene TRBJ2-3; D is unresolved. Per the germline V gene, CDR1 is SQVTM and CDR2 is ANQGSEA. The length of the CDR3 is 11 residues. Trimming stripped 4 bases from V and 8 bases from J, with 10 bases between. The CDR3 DNA is TGCAGCGTTGTCACCCAGGCTACGCAGTATTTT. Its protein is CSVVTQATQYF.

This clonotype was seen at least ten times. This sequence joins TRBV7-8 and TRBJ1-5; D may be TRBD1 (5 bases). The V gene's germline CDR1 is SGHVS and CDR2 FQNEAQ. V lost 5 bases and J lost 3, with 20 bases in between. CDR3 length equals 17 residues. The CDR3, as DNA: TGTGCCAGCAGCCCTAGAGGGGTGACAGCGGACAATCAGCCCCAGCATTTT. Encoded protein: CASSPRGVTADNQPQHF.

This clonotype appeared a few times. The J gene is TRBJ2-7, the V gene TRBV7-9; TRBD1 aligns across 8 bases. The V and J ends lost 5 bases and 5 bases, in that order; junction bases with no gene match: 11. The CDR3 runs to 15 residues. Germline V lookup: CDR1 SEHNR, CDR2 FQNEAQ (reference sequence). The CDR3 DNA follows: TGTGCCAGCAGCCCCACTGGCAGGGGGCCCCACGAGCAGTACTTC. It translates to CASSPTGRGPHEQYF.

Ten or more counts support this clonotype. This chain links TRBV10-3 with TRBJ2-3; a possible D gene is TRBD2 (5 bases). CDR3 length: 13 residues. V was trimmed by 10 bases and J by 0 bases, leaving 11 bases between them. Germline CDR1 ENHRY, CDR2 SYGVKD. Written as DNA, the CDR3 is TGTGCCACGCTAGCATATAGCACAGATACGCAGTATTTT. Translating it yields CATLAYSTDTQYF.

This clonotype was detected only a few times. This chain uses TRBV1 with TRBJ2-6; the D call in the table, TRBD2, was not verified against the DNA. TRBV1 is a known pseudogene. The CDR3 extends over 18 amino acids. The CDR3 coding sequence is TGCACCAGCAGCCAAGTAGCGGGGATGGTAGGAGGGGCCAACGTCCTGACTTTC. Translating gives CTSSQVAGMVGGANVLTF.

This clonotype showed up just a few times. The J gene is TRBJ1-6, the V gene TRBV6-6; D gene unclear. The CDR3 has 12 amino acids. Trimming took 0 bases from V and 13 from J, leaving 7 bases between them. Germline V gene lookup returns CDR1 MNHNY and CDR2 SVGAGI (reference sequence). CDR3 sequence: CASSYSKGPLHF. The CDR3 DNA reads TGTGCCAGCAGTTACTCGAAAGGGCCCCTCCACTTT.

V gene TRBV7-8 combines with J gene TRBJ1-1, with TRBD1 as a possible D gene (6 bases). The CDR3 loop spans 13 amino acids. Trimming left V 5 bases short and J 6 bases short, with 13 bases between. From germline, CDR1 is SGHVS and CDR2 FQNEAQ. The CDR3: CASSLQGTAEAFF. The CDR3 region has the DNA TGTGCCAGCAGCCTACAGGGAACAGCTGAAGCTTTCTTT.

This clonotype was detected a few times. V is TRBV24-1 and J is TRBJ1-5; 12 positions agree with TRBD1. With 7 bases clipped from V and 0 bases from J, the junction kept 6 bases outside the gene matches. CDR1 KGHDR and CDR2 SFDVKD come from the germline V gene. This CDR3 contains 17 residues. CDR3 bases: TGTGCCACCAGCCAGGGACAGGGGGCTTATAGCAATCAGCCCCAGCATTTT. Its translation is CATSQGQGAYSNQPQHF.

The table lists this clonotype with a few counts. The chain has TRBV12-3 or TRBV12-4 and TRBJ2-2, with 10 positions matching TRBD2. V lost 4 bases and J lost 6; bases outside the gene matches: 8. The CDR3 consists of 16 residues. This CDR3 reads CASSWSSGGAAGELFF. The CDR3 coding sequence is TGTGCCAGCAGTTGGAGCAGCGGGGGGGCTGCCGGGGAGCTGTTTTTT.

This chain joins TRBV6-5 and TRBJ2-3; D is perhaps TRBD1 or TRBD2 (7 bases each). V was clipped by 4 bases and J by 13 bases, with 15 bases between them. The CDR3 is made up of 12 amino acids. Germline V gene data show CDR1 as MNHEY and CDR2 as SVGAGI. The CDR3 nucleotides are TGTGCCAGCAGTTCCGCGACAGGGAGGGAGTATTTT. It codes for CASSSATGREYF.

This clonotype was counted at least ten times. The chain is built from TRBV28 and TRBJ2-3; 10 bases agree with TRBD2. The V gene's germline CDR1 is MDHEN and CDR2 SYDVKM. This CDR3 comprises 16 residues. Trimming at V came to 4 bases and at J to 3 bases, leaving 7 bases not matched to a gene. The chain's CDR3 is CASSSSGGAGTDTQYF. Here the CDR3 DNA reads TGTGCCAGCAGTTCAAGCGGGGGGGCCGGAACAGATACGCAGTATTTT.

There are a few counts of this clonotype. J is TRBJ2-7 and V is TRBV7-9; D unclear. V shed 5 bases and J shed 3 bases, with 8 bases lying between them. CDR3 length: 12 amino acids. Germline CDR1 and CDR2: SEHNR and FQNEAQ (reference sequence). The CDR3 DNA reads TGTGCCAGCAGCCCGAATAACTACGAGCAGTACGTC. This translates into CASSPNNYEQYV.

This clonotype showed up many times. This chain links TRBV29-1 with TRBJ2-2, with 10 positions matching TRBD1. V lost 7 bases, J lost 6 bases, and 8 bases stayed unmatched. The CDR3 contains 14 residues. In germline, CDR1 is SQVTM, CDR2 ANQGSEA. The CDR3, as DNA: TGCAGCGCTTCCGAAGGGACAGGGGCCGGGGAGCTGTTTTTT. Amino acids: CSASEGTGAGELFF.

This clonotype was picked up a small number of times. The CDR3 here is CASSLAQINSPLHF. DNA for the CDR3: TGTGCCAGCAGCTTAGCGCAGATTAATTCACCCCTCCACTTT. The chain links TRBV7-9 to TRBJ1-6, with D unclear. CDR1 is SEHNR and CDR2 is FQNEAQ in the germline V gene (reference sequence). V was clipped by 0 bases and J by 6 bases, with 6 bases between them. The CDR3 extends over 14 amino acids.

There are many counts of this clonotype. This chain uses TRBV20-1 with TRBJ2-1; D is uncertain. Germline V gene data show CDR1 as DFQATT and CDR2 as SNEGSKA (reference sequence). Trimming took 5 bases from V and 8 from J, leaving 13 bases between them. This CDR3 is built from 12 residues. DNA of the CDR3: TGCAGTGCTTCGACCTCAGCCGATGAGCAGTTCTTC. It specifies CSASTSADEQFF.

This clonotype was picked up a small number of times. J is TRBJ2-3 and V is TRBV19; 7 bases agree with TRBD1. With V trimmed by 7 bases and J by 0 bases, 7 bases remained unmatched. Germline assignment: CDR1 LNHDA and CDR2 SQIVND (reference sequence). The CDR3 sequence is 15 residues long. The CDR3 DNA reads TGTGCCAGTACCTATGGGGACAGTAGCACAGATACGCAGTATTTT. Translated, it gives CASTYGDSSTDTQYF.

The J gene is TRBJ1-5, the V gene TRBV20-1; no clear D gene. Between the trimmed V and J ends, which lost 5 bases and 2 bases, there was a span of 13 bases. This CDR3 has 14 residues. Germline loops: CDR1 DFQATT, CDR2 SNEGSKA (reference sequence). The CDR3 region has the DNA TGCAGTGCTCCAGTGGGCATGGGCAATCAGCCCCAGCATTTT. Its translation is CSAPVGMGNQPQHF.

This clonotype appeared many times. The genes are TRBV6-5 and TRBJ1-1; no firm D call. The germline CDR1 and CDR2 sequences are MNHEY and SVGAGI. Trimming removed 6 bases at V and 2 bases at J, with 13 bases between. The CDR3 loop spans 14 amino acids. CDR3 coding DNA: TGTGCCAGCAGCCCGTTGACATTAAACACTGAAGCTTTCTTT. As protein: CASSPLTLNTEAFF.

This clonotype was seen a few times. This sequence joins TRBV5-6 and TRBJ1-4; D might be TRBD1 (5 bases). CDR1 is SGHDT and CDR2 is YYEEEE in the germline V gene. The V and J ends lost 4 bases and 9 bases respectively, with 19 bases between them. The CDR3 covers 15 residues. CDR3 in DNA: TGTGCCAGCAGCATGAGGGGAGGTGGAGTTAAAAAACTGTTTTTT. Its protein is CASSMRGGGVKKLFF.

This clonotype was recorded at least ten times. The gene calls are TRBV4-1 and TRBJ1-2, with 7 bases identical to TRBD1. The CDR3 runs 16 residues. J lost 2 bases, V lost 1 base, and 7 bases had no gene match. Germline CDR1 reads MGHRA; CDR2 reads YSYEKL. The CDR3 sequence is CASSQVGQNENYGYTF. As DNA, the CDR3 is TGCGCCAGCAGCCAAGTGGGACAGAACGAAAACTATGGCTACACCTTC.

There are many counts of this clonotype. The chain links TRBV6-6 to TRBJ2-1; D gene uncertain. V was cut by 0 bases and J by 8 bases, with 8 bases left in between. Germline values: CDR1 MNHNY, CDR2 SVGAGI (reference sequence). The CDR3 length is 13 residues. This chain's CDR3 is CASSYSPAYEQFF. Here the CDR3 DNA reads TGTGCCAGCAGTTACTCCCCTGCCTATGAGCAGTTCTTC.

This clonotype was seen a few times. The chain links TRBV11-2 to TRBJ1-6; D may be TRBD1 (5 bases). The ends were cut back, 2 bases at V and 8 bases at J, with 7 bases in the middle. Germline CDR1 reads SGHAT; CDR2 reads FQNNGV. The CDR3 is 13 amino acids. In DNA form, the CDR3 reads TGTGCCAGCAGCTTATCGGGGGATTCACCCCTCCACTTT. Its translation is CASSLSGDSPLHF. Full variable domain (outside the CDR3, taken from reference TRBV11-2 and TRBJ1-6): EAGVAQSPRYKIIEKRQSVAFWCNPISGHATLYWYQQILGQGPKLLIQFQNNGVVDDSQLPKDRFSAERLKGVDSTLKIQPAKLEDSAVYLCASSLSGDSPLHFGNGTRLTVT.

This clonotype was observed at least ten times. The V call is TRBV7-9, the J call TRBJ1-4; 7 bases map to TRBD1. Trimming at V came to 0 bases and at J to 12 bases, leaving 13 bases not matched to a gene. Germline assignment: CDR1 SEHNR and CDR2 FQNEAQ (reference sequence). This CDR3 region has 16 residues. The CDR3 loop reads CASSLARQGSILELFF. For the CDR3, the DNA is TGTGCCAGCAGCTTAGCCCGACAGGGCTCTATACTAGAACTGTTTTTT.

This clonotype turned up a few times. The chain employs TRBV2 and TRBJ1-1; the D gene is possibly TRBD1 (5 bases). Trimming shortened V by 3 bases and J by 5 bases, and 10 bases separated the two germline ends. CDR1 SNHLY and CDR2 FYNNEI come from the germline V gene. The CDR3 is made up of 13 amino acids. The CDR3 DNA follows: TGTGCCAGCAGTGAGGGGGAGGGGACTGAAGCTTTCTTT. Translated: CASSEGEGTEAFF.

This clonotype was picked up a small number of times. The CDR3, as DNA: TGCGCCAGCAGCCGCAGAGAACAGGGAGGTCGAGATACGCAGTATTTT. This encodes CASSRREQGGRDTQYF. This chain joins TRBV5-1 and TRBJ2-3; D possibly uses TRBD1 or TRBD2 (6 bases each). There are 16 residues in the CDR3. Trimming stripped 4 bases from V and 5 bases from J, with 20 bases between. CDR1 is SGHRS, CDR2 YFSETQ, per germline. Full variable domain (missing parts from reference TRBV5-1 and TRBJ2-3): KAGVTQTPRYLIKTRGQQVTLSCSPISGHRSVSWYQQTPGQGLQFLFEYFSETQRNKGNFPGRFSGRQFSNSRSEMNVSTLELGDSALYLCASSRREQGGRDTQYFGPGTRLTVL.

This clonotype was picked up a small number of times. V is TRBV30 and J is TRBJ2-1; perhaps TRBD2 as D (6 bases). The CDR3 is 14 amino acids. Trimming left V 8 bases short and J 4 bases short, with 18 bases between. The germline V gene has CDR1 GTSNPN and CDR2 SVGIG (reference sequence). CDR3 residues: CAGNILAPYNEQFF. CDR3 in DNA: TGTGCCGGCAACATACTAGCACCTTACAATGAGCAGTTCTTC.

The genes are TRBV10-3 and TRBJ2-7, with 13 nucleotides matching TRBD2. The V and J ends lost 6 bases and 4 bases, in that order; junction bases with no gene match: 6. CDR3 length: 15 amino acids. The germline gives CDR1 ENHRY, CDR2 SYGVKD. The CDR3 region has the DNA TGTGCCATCAGCAAGGGACTAGCGGGGAGGTACGAGCAGTACTTC. The encoded protein is CAISKGLAGRYEQYF.

This clonotype showed up many times. V gene TRBV10-3 combines with J gene TRBJ2-3; 11 bases are shared with TRBD2. Per germline, CDR1 ENHRY and CDR2 SYGVKD. V gave up 2 bases and J gave up 0 bases; unmatched junction bases: 4. This CDR3 region has 17 residues. The CDR3 sequence: CAISEALAGASTDTQYF. CDR3 nucleotides: TGTGCCATCAGTGAGGCACTAGCGGGGGCTAGCACAGATACGCAGTATTTT.

V gene TRBV7-3 combines with J gene TRBJ2-1, with D perhaps assigned TRBD1 or TRBD2 (6 bases each). This CDR3 region has 15 residues. The V end was cut by 3 bases, the J end by 4 bases, with 13 bases between. CDR1 is SGHTA and CDR2 is FQGTGA in the germline V gene. DNA of the CDR3: TGTGCCAGCAGCTTGAAAGGGGGGCTATACAATGAGCAGTTCTTC. It is translated as CASSLKGGLYNEQFF.